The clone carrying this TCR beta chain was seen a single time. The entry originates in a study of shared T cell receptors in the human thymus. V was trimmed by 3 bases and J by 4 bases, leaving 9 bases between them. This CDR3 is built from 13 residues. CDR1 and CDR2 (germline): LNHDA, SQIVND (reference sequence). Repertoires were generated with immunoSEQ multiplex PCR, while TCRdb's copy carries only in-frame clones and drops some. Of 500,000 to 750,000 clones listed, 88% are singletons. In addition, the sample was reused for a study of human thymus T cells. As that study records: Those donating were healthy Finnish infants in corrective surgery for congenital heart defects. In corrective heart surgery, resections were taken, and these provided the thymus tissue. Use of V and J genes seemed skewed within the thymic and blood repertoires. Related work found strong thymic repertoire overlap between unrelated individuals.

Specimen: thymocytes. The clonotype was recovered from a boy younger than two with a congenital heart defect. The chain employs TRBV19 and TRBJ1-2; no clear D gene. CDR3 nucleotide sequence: TGTGCCAGTAGTATGTCACGGGTCTATGGCTACACCTTC. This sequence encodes CASSMSRVYGYTF.